Each of the 28 T cell receptor beta chains below was sequenced from the same sample in a study of CD8+ T cells in alopecia areata. The authors extracted RNA and reverse transcribed it into cDNA as the sequencing template. This table comes from immunoSEQ multiplex PCR, and its TCRdb copy is limited to in-frame clones, with some not included. The data contain 190,000 or so clones, 45% to 65% of them singletons. Treatment indicated: oral pan-JAK inhibitor, 5-10 mg twice daily. Source: CD4+ T cells sorted from blood, taken at week 4, from a patient treated with tofacitinib. Receptor source: a human donor with alopecia areata.

The CDR3 loop is CASSLALPGANVLTF. CDR3 coding DNA: TGTGCCAGCAGCTTAGCCCTCCCTGGGGCCAACGTCCTGACTTTC. The chain uses TRBV7-2 and TRBJ2-6; the D is unclear. The length of the CDR3 is 15 residues. V lost 0 bases and J lost 2, with 5 bases in between. Germline V lookup: CDR1 SGHTA, CDR2 FQGNSA.

This chain links TRBV9 with TRBJ1-5; unclear D gene. Per the germline V gene, CDR1 is SGDLS and CDR2 is YYNGEE. The CDR3 is 16 residues long. V gave up 3 bases and J gave up 0 bases, with 13 bases separating them. CDR3 protein: CASSGAPDGSNQPQHF. CDR3 DNA: TGTGCCAGCAGCGGCGCCCCAGACGGTAGCAATCAGCCCCAGCATTTT. Complete variable domain (other parts from reference TRBV9 and TRBJ1-5): DSGVTQTPKHLITATGQRVTLRCSPRSGDLSVYWYQQSLDQGLQFLIQYYNGEERAKGNILERFSAQQFPDLHSELNLSSLELGDSALYFCASSGAPDGSNQPQHFGDGTRLSIL.

The V call is TRBV5-1, the J call TRBJ2-7; D could derive from TRBD1 or TRBD2 (5 bases each). The CDR3 is made up of 16 amino acids. Trimming stripped 1 base from V and 3 bases from J, with 17 bases between. Germline-derived CDR1 and CDR2 are SGHRS and YFSETQ. The CDR3 is CASSLSPVGELYEQYF. The CDR3 region has the DNA TGCGCCAGCAGCTTGTCCCCTGTGGGGGAACTCTACGAGCAGTACTTC. The whole variable domain, remainder taken from reference TRBV5-1 and TRBJ2-7, is KAGVTQTPRYLIKTRGQQVTLSCSPISGHRSVSWYQQTPGQGLQFLFEYFSETQRNKGNFPGRFSGRQFSNSRSEMNVSTLELGDSALYLCASSLSPVGELYEQYFGPGTRLTVT.

The chain recombines TRBV11-2 with TRBJ2-1; D is ambiguous. CDR1 is SGHAT, CDR2 FQNNGV, per germline. This CDR3 has 16 amino acids. V lost 2 bases and J lost 1, with 12 bases in between. This CDR3 reads CASSLLDRLSYNEQFF. DNA for the CDR3: TGTGCCAGCAGCTTACTTGATCGACTTTCCTACAATGAGCAGTTCTTC.

V gene TRBV29-1 combines with J gene TRBJ1-1, with no clear D. This CDR3 has 12 amino acids. The V gene lost 6 bases and the J gene lost 0 bases, with 8 bases spanning the gap. Per the germline V gene, CDR1 is SQVTM and CDR2 is ANQGSEA. CDR3 bases: TGCAGCGTCCCGACTATGAACACTGAAGCTTTCTTT. Translating it yields CSVPTMNTEAFF.

CDR3 bases: TGTGCCTGGAGACGGCTGAACACCGGGGAGCTGTTTTTT. Protein product: CAWRRLNTGELFF. The chain combines TRBV30 with TRBJ2-2; no clear D gene. V was trimmed by 3 bases and J by 1 base, leaving 6 bases between them. In germline, CDR1 is GTSNPN, CDR2 SVGIG (reference sequence). This CDR3 spans 13 amino acids.

The rearrangement links TRBV5-1 to TRBJ1-1, with D uncertain. In germline, CDR1 is SGHRS, CDR2 YFSETQ. CDR3 length: 12 residues. V was shortened by 7 bases and J by 1 base, with 8 bases between the two germline ends. For the CDR3, the DNA is TGCGCCAGCCAGCAGGAGAACACTGAAGCTTTCTTT. Protein sequence: CASQQENTEAFF.

A few counts support this clone. The chain joins TRBV5-1 to TRBJ2-5, with D unresolved. V was pared by 4 bases and J by 1 base, with 14 bases between. CDR3 length: 15 amino acids. The V gene's germline CDR1 is SGHRS and CDR2 YFSETQ. The CDR3 here is CASSLIGRTQETQYF. CDR3 DNA: TGCGCCAGCAGCCTAATAGGACGGACCCAAGAGACCCAGTACTTC.

V gene TRBV30 combines with J gene TRBJ2-3; the D is unclear. V was pared by 2 bases and J by 9 bases, with 12 bases between. The CDR3 is 12 amino acids. Germline V gene sequence: CDR1 GTSNPN, CDR2 SVGIG (reference sequence). The CDR3 region is CAWSTVASTQYF. CDR3 bases: TGTGCCTGGAGTACGGTAGCTTCAACGCAGTATTTT.

A word on this clone: Its ends do not fully match the called genes, so a read error is possible. The chain employs TRBV28 and TRBJ1-2; D might be TRBD1 (5 bases). This CDR3 has 14 residues. Germline V CDR1 and CDR2: MDHEN, SYDVKM. The CDR3 DNA sequence: TGTGCGAGCAAGCTGCCCGGGACGGATTATGGCTACACCTTC. This encodes CASKLPGTDYGYTF.

This clone was seen a few times. The CDR3 is CASSIGRPGTEAFF. In DNA form, the CDR3 reads TGTGCCAGTAGTATCGGGCGGCCGGGCACTGAAGCTTTCTTT. The J gene is TRBJ1-1, the V gene TRBV19; D remains ambiguous. V shed 3 bases and J shed 4 bases, with 12 bases lying between them. The CDR3 spans 14 residues. The germline CDR1 and CDR2 sequences are LNHDA and SQIVND (reference sequence).

This clone appeared a few times. The chain links TRBV5-5 to TRBJ1-1, with D hard to call. Trimming removed 3 bases from V and 9 bases from J, with 12 bases in between. CDR1 SGHKS and CDR2 YYEKEE come from the germline V gene (reference sequence). The CDR3 has 12 amino acids. The CDR3 DNA sequence: TGTGCCAGCAGCTGGGAGACTGCTAAAGCTTTCTTT. It yields the protein CASSWETAKAFF.

This chain joins TRBV28 and TRBJ1-1; D gene unclear. The length of the CDR3 is 13 residues. The ends were cut back, 3 bases at V and 5 bases at J, with 10 bases in the middle. In germline, CDR1 is MDHEN, CDR2 SYDVKM. The DNA of the CDR3 is TGTGCCAGCAGTTTGGGTTCCTGGACTGAAGCTTTCTTT. Its translation is CASSLGSWTEAFF.

The CDR3: CASSLGTSGTEAFF. The CDR3 DNA reads TGTGCCAGCAGCCTGGGGACTTCGGGCACTGAAGCTTTCTTT. The gene calls are TRBV14 and TRBJ1-1, with D possibly matching TRBD1 (5 bases). V was cut by 4 bases and J by 4 bases, with 13 bases left in between. The V gene's germline CDR1 is SGHDN and CDR2 FVKESK. The CDR3 runs to 14 residues.

This clone has ten or more counts. This rearrangement joins TRBV7-2 to TRBJ2-7; 7 bases match TRBD2. The CDR3 consists of 15 residues. Germline CDR1 SGHTA, CDR2 FQGNSA. V was pared by 0 bases and J by 3 bases, with 5 bases of the junction left unmatched. The CDR3 here is CASSLAAGDYYEQYF. The CDR3 DNA follows: TGTGCCAGCAGCTTAGCGGCCGGGGACTACTACGAGCAGTACTTC.

In its sample, this clone was seen once. The CDR3: CASRVQGAEAFF. DNA for the CDR3: TGTGCCAGCAGGGTACAGGGGGCTGAAGCTTTCTTT. V is TRBV7-2 and J is TRBJ1-1, with 8 bases matching TRBD1. The germline V gene encodes CDR1 SGHTA and CDR2 FQGNSA. The CDR3 runs to 12 residues. V trimming: 6 bases; J trimming: 6 bases; junction bases outside the gene matches: 3.

J is TRBJ2-1 and V is TRBV29-1; a weak D match, TRBD2 (7 bases). This CDR3 contains 13 residues. V was pared by 4 bases and J by 3 bases, with 10 bases between. Germline CDR1 reads SQVTM; CDR2 reads ANQGSEA. Here the CDR3 DNA reads TGCAGCGTTGCCGGGGGGCGCTACAATGAGCAGTTCTTC. It yields the protein CSVAGGRYNEQFF.

The rearrangement links TRBV28 to TRBJ2-5, with D perhaps matching TRBD1 (6 bases). V was trimmed by 8 bases and J by 6 bases, leaving 13 bases between them. CDR3 length: 12 residues. The germline gives CDR1 MDHEN, CDR2 SYDVKM. CDR3: CASLGRGKTQYF. CDR3 DNA sequence: TGTGCCAGCCTGGGCAGGGGAAAGACCCAGTACTTC.

J is TRBJ2-3 and V is TRBV7-9; perhaps TRBD1 as D (6 bases). Trimming pared 8 bases from V and 8 bases from J, leaving 20 bases between. CDR1 SEHNR and CDR2 FQNEAQ come from the germline V gene (reference sequence). The length of the CDR3 is 14 residues. DNA of the CDR3: TGTGCCAGCGGGCCGATGGGGGCCGACCCTACGCAGTATTTT. It yields the protein CASGPMGADPTQYF.

J is TRBJ2-7 and V is TRBV29-1; 9 positions agree with TRBD2. The CDR3 extends over 14 amino acids. With V trimmed by 5 bases and J by 6 bases, 11 bases remained unmatched. Germline lookup yields CDR1 SQVTM and CDR2 ANQGSEA. The CDR3 reads CSVTIPGLATEQYF. The CDR3 DNA sequence: TGCAGCGTTACAATCCCGGGACTAGCAACCGAGCAGTACTTC.

J is TRBJ1-5 and V is TRBV30, with D hard to call. The V end was cut by 2 bases, the J end by 15 bases, with 14 bases between. The CDR3 covers 11 residues. From germline, CDR1 is GTSNPN and CDR2 SVGIG (reference sequence). This chain's CDR3 is CAWSYRGVPHF. Here the CDR3 DNA reads TGTGCCTGGAGTTACCGGGGAGTACCGCATTTT.

This rearrangement joins TRBV15 to TRBJ2-3, with D perhaps TRBD2 (7 bases). Germline V CDR1 and CDR2: LNHNV, YYDKDF (reference sequence). V lost 10 bases to trimming and J lost 1 base, with 12 bases between them. This CDR3 comprises 13 residues. In DNA, the CDR3 is TGTGCCAGCACGGGGGGCGGCACAGATACGCAGTATTTT. Translation: CASTGGGTDTQYF. Filled out from reference TRBV15 and TRBJ2-3, the complete variable domain reads DAMVIQNPRYQVTQFGKPVTLSCSQTLNHNVMYWYQQKSSQAPKLLFHYYDKDFNNEADTPDNFQSRRPNTSFCFLDIRSPGLGDTAMYLCASTGGGTDTQYFGPGTRLTVL.

The chain combines TRBV30 with TRBJ1-1; D is unclear. Germline CDR1 GTSNPN, CDR2 SVGIG (reference sequence). The CDR3 is made up of 13 amino acids. Trimming shortened V by 0 bases and J by 1 base, and 6 bases separated the two germline ends. Written as DNA, the CDR3 is TGTGCCTGGAGTGTATCCCGGAACACTGAAGCTTTCTTT. This sequence encodes CAWSVSRNTEAFF. Variable domain in full (rest from reference TRBV30 and TRBJ1-1): SQTIHQWPATLVQPVGSPLSLECTVEGTSNPNLYWYRQAAGRGLQLLFYSVGIGQISSEVPQNLSASRPQDRQFILSSKKLLLSDSGFYLCAWSVSRNTEAFFGQGTRLTVV.

The chain is built from TRBV30 and TRBJ1-6; 11 bases agree with TRBD1. J gave up 9 bases and V 4 bases, and 11 bases lay outside the gene matches. The CDR3 sequence is 16 residues long. In germline, CDR1 is GTSNPN, CDR2 SVGIG (reference sequence). CDR3 sequence reads: CAWTGTGGLFLSPLHF. The CDR3 DNA follows: TGTGCCTGGACAGGGACAGGGGGTCTTTTTCTTTCACCCCTCCACTTT.

The chain couples TRBV5-4 to TRBJ1-2; TRBD1 matches 10 bases. Germline V CDR1 and CDR2: SGHNT, YYREEE (reference sequence). Trimming at V came to 3 bases and at J to 8 bases, leaving 7 bases not matched to a gene. The CDR3 extends over 14 amino acids. The CDR3 DNA follows: TGTGCCAGCAGCTCCCTTGGACAGGGGGGCGGCTACACCTTC. Residues: CASSSLGQGGGYTF.

The chain combines TRBV19 with TRBJ1-2, with unresolved D. The CDR3 has 14 amino acids. V was clipped by 8 bases and J by 1 base, with 14 bases between them. The germline V gene has CDR1 LNHDA and CDR2 SQIVND (reference sequence). The CDR3 loop is CASRGRSLNYGYTF. The CDR3 nucleotides read TGTGCCAGTCGAGGCAGGAGCCTTAACTATGGCTACACCTTC.

The chain joins TRBV29-1 to TRBJ2-3; D call uncertain. Germline lookup yields CDR1 SQVTM and CDR2 ANQGSEA. The CDR3 has 13 residues. CDR3 in amino acids: CRATGQYTDTQYF. The CDR3 DNA sequence: TGCAGAGCTACTGGGCAGTACACAGATACGCAGTATTTT.

A few counts support this clone. V is TRBV13 and J is TRBJ2-7, with D unclear. The V end lost 4 bases, the J end lost 0 bases, and 13 bases lay between the germline ends. There are 15 residues in the CDR3. From germline, CDR1 is PRHDT and CDR2 FYEKMQ (reference sequence). The CDR3 DNA reads TGTGCCAGCAGCTCGACGGAGTGGGGCTCCTACGAGCAGTACTTC. The encoded protein is CASSSTEWGSYEQYF.